The entry below describes one T cell receptor (beta chain). The data derive from a study of control samples from healthy donors and cancer patients. Only in-frame clones appear in the TCRdb table, and some are missing; sequencing was by immunoSEQ multiplex PCR. The sample holds 150,000 to 180,000 clones, 94% seen once. The receptor's source is a man aged 40-49 years in good health. Source material: blood.

The CDR3 region is CASSNSFSNQPQHF. The CDR3 DNA reads as TGTGCCAGCAGCAACTCCTTCTCCAATCAGCCCCAGCATTTT. This chain joins TRBV7-9 and TRBJ1-5; D ambiguous. The CDR3 loop spans 14 amino acids. Germline CDR1 reads SEHNR; CDR2 reads FQNEAQ (reference sequence). Trimming took 5 bases from V and 3 from J, leaving 11 bases between them.